Each of the 2 T cell receptor beta chains below was sequenced from the same sample in a study of blood T cell repertoires in COVID-19. Clones were sequenced by immunoSEQ multiplex PCR, and TCRdb holds only the in-frame ones, with some missing. Of around 360,000 clones in the sample, more than 75% were seen once. Sequenced sample: peripheral blood. These receptors were collected from a woman aged 25-40 years with COVID-19, enrolled during active disease.

The chain has TRBV5-1 and TRBJ2-5; unclear D gene. Germline V lookup: CDR1 SGHRS, CDR2 YFSETQ. V was shortened by 0 bases and J by 5 bases, with 8 bases between the two germline ends. CDR3 size: 13 residues. The CDR3 coding sequence is TGCGCCAGCAGCTTGGACTCCGGGGAGACCCAGTACTTC. It codes for CASSLDSGETQYF.

V is TRBV7-9 and J is TRBJ2-3, with D unclear. The CDR3 contains 14 residues. CDR1 is SEHNR and CDR2 is FQNEAQ in the germline V gene (reference sequence). Trimming removed 10 bases at V and 1 base at J, with 15 bases between. DNA for the CDR3: TGTGCCAACTCTCGGGTCGTGGGCACAGATACGCAGTATTTT. Translated: CANSRVVGTDTQYF.